The T cell receptor (beta chain) described here comes from a study of response to subunit inactivated influenza vaccine. Points from the study as a whole: A suggestion made by the authors is that each seasonal influenza vaccination recruits few new T cells.

Trimming removed 5 bases at V and 2 bases at J, with 15 bases between. The CDR3 has 15 residues. Germline lookup yields CDR1 MDHEN and CDR2 SYDVKM. TCRdb itself ran the RT-PCR reads through MiXCR, one entry per CDR3 protein. The data hold roughly 170,000 distinct CDR3 sequences, with around 9.2% observed a single time. This clonotype turned up a few times. The antigen is undetermined. This receptor was identified in a man aged 50 or older who received an inactivated influenza vaccine. Sequenced material: non-naive T cells sorted from PBMCs, taken on the day of vaccination. The chain employs TRBV28 and TRBJ2-5, with a possible D match to TRBD2 (5 bases). CDR3 amino acids: CASSPPTGIQETQYF. DNA of the CDR3: TGTGCCAGCAGTCCCCCTACCGGGATACAAGAGACCCAGTACTTC.